This TCR beta chain was recorded in a study of blood T cells in healthy people across ages. The study's findings and limits: In these data, TCR beta diversity tracked strongly with naive T cell percentage.

V was trimmed by 4 bases and J by 6 bases, leaving 20 bases between them. CDR3 length: 15 residues. Germline CDR1 SGHNT, CDR2 YYREEE (reference sequence). With respect to this clonotype: Its matching antigen is unknown.

Alongside a J-beta primer mix, a sample-barcoded 5' primer served in a second PCR lasting roughly 6 to 11 cycles. Carrying 12 random nucleotides, a template-switch adaptor labeled each individual cDNA molecule. TCRdb recomputed calls from the 5' RACE reads with MiXCR, one row per CDR3 protein. The table includes roughly 930,000 distinct CDR3 sequences, roughly 52% detected once. The chain has TRBV5-4 and TRBJ2-7, with unresolved D. Sample: blood. This clonotype was obtained from a man aged 25-40 years in good health. This CDR3 is CASSQIGRLKAEQYF. Here the CDR3 DNA reads TGTGCCAGCAGCCAGATTGGACGCCTGAAGGCCGAGCAGTACTTC.